This T cell receptor beta chain was sequenced in a study of T cells in Graves' hyperthyroidism and ophthalmopathy. Study conclusions and caveats: Blood samples included most of the expanded thyroid clonotypes exceeding 0.001.

The source of the PBMCs was less than 12 ml of fresh peripheral blood. Researchers amplified the TCR beta CDR3 regions from RNA transcripts. Using the HTBI primer set, a first-round RT-PCR was run on the TCR CDR3. MiXCR, run by TCRdb on the multiplex PCR reads, gives a single entry per CDR3 protein. The table includes a few hundred thousand distinct CDR3 sequences, 22% detected once. About this clonotype itself: The antigen remains undetermined.

V was pared by 5 bases and J by 4 bases, with 13 bases of the junction left unmatched. Germline V gene lookup returns CDR1 DFQATT and CDR2 SNEGSKA (reference sequence). The CDR3 is 16 amino acids. Specimen: blood. The chain employs TRBV20-1 and TRBJ1-2; 10 bases are shared with TRBD1. This receptor was taken from a woman aged 70-85 years with Graves' ophthalmopathy. The CDR3 coding sequence is TGCAGTGCTTCCGGGACAGGGGCGGTTTTTTTCTATGGCTACACCTTC. As protein: CSASGTGAVFFYGYTF.